This T cell receptor (beta chain) came from a study of T cell responses to AZD1222 COVID-19 vaccine. The CDR3 length is 11 residues. The V end lost 8 bases, the J end lost 6 bases, and 13 bases lay between the germline ends. Germline loops: CDR1 DFQATT, CDR2 SNEGSKA (reference sequence). The assay was immunoSEQ multiplex PCR, and TCRdb's table has in-frame clones only and misses some. The sample yields roughly 49,000 clones, about 83% seen once. This sequence joins TRBV20-1 and TRBJ1-2; TRBD1 is a possible D gene (5 bases). Here the sequenced sample was peripheral blood, taken on day 0 of AZD1222 vaccination. This sequence originates from an adult in good health. The CDR3 sequence is CSPQGVNGYTF. The CDR3 DNA reads TGCAGTCCCCAAGGGGTAAATGGCTACACCTTC.